This T cell receptor (beta chain) was captured in a study of spatial heterogeneity in lung cancer. Study details: In raw reads, more than 8.5 appearances on average were recorded for each unique TCR and UMI combination.

Regarding the study as a whole: One measure, the expanded intratumoral alpha and beta TCR count, tracked tumor mutation counts.

As for this clonotype: The antigen remains unidentified.

The sample's time point: sample taken at primary tumor resection. Every cDNA TCR molecule received its own unique molecular identifier. TCRdb reanalysed the 5' RACE reads using MiXCR and keeps one entry per CDR3 protein. The repertoire holds roughly 17,000 distinct CDR3 sequences, with roughly 6.2% as singletons. Deletions cut 10 bases from V and 5 bases from J, with 20 bases between. Germline-derived CDR1 and CDR2 are MDHEN and SYDVKM. There are 14 residues in the CDR3. This sequence joins TRBV28 and TRBJ1-2; a possible D gene is TRBD1 (5 bases). This specimen was lung tumor tissue, taken at surgery. The sequence was obtained from a male donor with early-stage non-small cell lung cancer. In DNA, the CDR3 is TGTGCCACCCCCTCCCCGGGGACGGAGTATGGCTACACCTTC. Residues: CATPSPGTEYGYTF.